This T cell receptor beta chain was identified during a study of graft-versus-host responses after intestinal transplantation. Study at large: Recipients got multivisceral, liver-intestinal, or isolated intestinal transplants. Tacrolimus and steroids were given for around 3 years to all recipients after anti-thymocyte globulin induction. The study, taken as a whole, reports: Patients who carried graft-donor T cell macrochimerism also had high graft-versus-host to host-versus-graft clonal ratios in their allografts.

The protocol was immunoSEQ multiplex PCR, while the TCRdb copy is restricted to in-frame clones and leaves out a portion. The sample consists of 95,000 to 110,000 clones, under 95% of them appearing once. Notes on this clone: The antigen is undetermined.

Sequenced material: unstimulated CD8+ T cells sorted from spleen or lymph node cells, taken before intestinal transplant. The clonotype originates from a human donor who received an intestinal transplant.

CDR3 protein: CASSQEAGWLYGYTF. In nucleotides, the CDR3 is TGTGCCAGCAGCCAAGAGGCAGGGTGGCTCTATGGCTACACCTTC. V usage is TRBV14 and J usage is TRBJ1-2; D possibly corresponds to TRBD1 (5 bases). Trimming left V 0 bases short and J 4 bases short, with 12 bases between. Per germline, CDR1 SGHDN and CDR2 FVKESK. There are 15 residues in the CDR3.